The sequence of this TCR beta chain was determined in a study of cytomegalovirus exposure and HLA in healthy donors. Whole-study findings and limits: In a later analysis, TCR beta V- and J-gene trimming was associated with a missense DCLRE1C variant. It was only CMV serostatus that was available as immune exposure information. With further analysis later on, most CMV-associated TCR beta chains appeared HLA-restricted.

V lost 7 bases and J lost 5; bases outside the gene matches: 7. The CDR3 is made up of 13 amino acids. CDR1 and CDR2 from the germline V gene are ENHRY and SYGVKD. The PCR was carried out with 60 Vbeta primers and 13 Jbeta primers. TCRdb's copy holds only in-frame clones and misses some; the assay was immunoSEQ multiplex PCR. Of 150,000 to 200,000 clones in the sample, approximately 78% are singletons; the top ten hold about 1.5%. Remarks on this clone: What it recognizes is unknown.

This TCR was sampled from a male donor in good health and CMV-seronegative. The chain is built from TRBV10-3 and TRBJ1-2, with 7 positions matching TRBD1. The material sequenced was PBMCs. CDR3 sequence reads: CAIKDRERYGYTF. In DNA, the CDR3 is TGTGCCATCAAAGACAGGGAAAGGTATGGCTACACCTTC.